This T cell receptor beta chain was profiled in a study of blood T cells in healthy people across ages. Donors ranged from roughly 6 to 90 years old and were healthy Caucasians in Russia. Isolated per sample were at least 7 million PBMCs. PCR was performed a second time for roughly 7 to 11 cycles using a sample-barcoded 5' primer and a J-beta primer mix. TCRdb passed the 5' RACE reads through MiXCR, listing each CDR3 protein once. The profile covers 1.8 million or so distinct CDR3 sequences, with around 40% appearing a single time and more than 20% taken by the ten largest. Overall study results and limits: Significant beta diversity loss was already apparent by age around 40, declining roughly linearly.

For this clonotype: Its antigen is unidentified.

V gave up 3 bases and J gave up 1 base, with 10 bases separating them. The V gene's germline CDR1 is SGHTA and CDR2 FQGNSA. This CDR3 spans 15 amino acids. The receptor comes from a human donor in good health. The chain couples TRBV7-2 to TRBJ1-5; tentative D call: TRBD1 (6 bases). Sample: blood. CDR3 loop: CASSFAQGSNQPQHF. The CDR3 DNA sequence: TGTGCCAGCAGCTTCGCCCAGGGGAGCAATCAGCCCCAGCATTTT.